The present entry profiles one T cell receptor (beta chain) with its context. Germline CDR1 and CDR2: MNHNY and SVGAGI (reference sequence). This CDR3 region has 13 residues. V dropped 0 bases and J dropped 11 bases, with 10 bases sitting between them. This table comes from immunoSEQ multiplex PCR, and its TCRdb copy is limited to in-frame clones, with some not included. The table shows approximately 52,000 clones, with about 82% occurring only once. The source of the sample is a study of OX40 agonist ivuxolimab in advanced cancers. Whole-study context: At doses from 0.01 to 10 mg/kg, patients were given intravenous ivuxolimab every 2 weeks. The dose-escalation cohort was over 65% male, with a mean age of around 54 years, ranging roughly 23 to 79.

The sequencing used CD4+ or CD8+ T cells sorted from blood, collected in a trial of the OX40 agonist ivuxolimab. This chain joins TRBV6-6 and TRBJ2-2, with D maybe TRBD2 (5 bases). The TCR was taken from an adult with an advanced solid tumor such as melanoma, head and neck, liver or kidney cancer. The CDR3: CASSYSRASELFF. The CDR3 region has the DNA TGTGCCAGCAGTTACTCGCGGGCATCAGAGCTGTTTTTT.